One sample yielded the 3 T cell receptor beta chains listed below, sequenced in a study of cytomegalovirus exposure and HLA in healthy donors. The study ran its PCR with 60 Vbeta and 13 Jbeta primers. This table comes from immunoSEQ multiplex PCR, and its TCRdb copy is limited to in-frame clones, with some not included. This table has 150,000 or so clones, more than 75% appearing once. Sequenced input: PBMCs. The receptor source for this set is a woman between 40 and 55 years old in good health and CMV-seropositive.

About this clone itself: Other DNA sequences in the sample encode the same CDR3. The chain joins TRBV6-5 to TRBJ1-1; 7 nucleotides match TRBD1. Germline lookup yields CDR1 MNHEY and CDR2 SVGAGI. The CDR3 runs to 15 residues. With 6 bases clipped from V and 5 bases from J, the junction kept 12 bases outside the gene matches. Written as DNA, the CDR3 is TGTGCCAGCAGCAACTTGATGACAGGGAGTACTGAAGCTTTCTTT. Translated, it gives CASSNLMTGSTEAFF.

This chain links TRBV27 with TRBJ2-7; the match to TRBD1 covers 7 bases. Germline-derived CDR1 and CDR2 are MNHEY and SMNVEV (reference sequence). The CDR3 consists of 13 residues. V shed 5 bases, J shed 4 bases, and the junction held 5 bases outside the gene matches. The CDR3 DNA is TGTGCCAGCAGTGCCCAGGGGGTGTACGAGCAGTACTTC. It specifies CASSAQGVYEQYF.

This chain joins TRBV5-5 and TRBJ2-1; 13 nucleotides line up with TRBD2. Per the germline V gene, CDR1 is SGHKS and CDR2 is YYEKEE (reference sequence). V was clipped by 0 bases and J by 0 bases; unmatched bases: 6. The CDR3 is 19 amino acids. Here the CDR3 reads CASSLGLAGGSPSYNEQFF. The CDR3 DNA follows: TGTGCCAGCAGCTTGGGACTAGCGGGAGGTTCTCCCTCCTACAATGAGCAGTTCTTC.